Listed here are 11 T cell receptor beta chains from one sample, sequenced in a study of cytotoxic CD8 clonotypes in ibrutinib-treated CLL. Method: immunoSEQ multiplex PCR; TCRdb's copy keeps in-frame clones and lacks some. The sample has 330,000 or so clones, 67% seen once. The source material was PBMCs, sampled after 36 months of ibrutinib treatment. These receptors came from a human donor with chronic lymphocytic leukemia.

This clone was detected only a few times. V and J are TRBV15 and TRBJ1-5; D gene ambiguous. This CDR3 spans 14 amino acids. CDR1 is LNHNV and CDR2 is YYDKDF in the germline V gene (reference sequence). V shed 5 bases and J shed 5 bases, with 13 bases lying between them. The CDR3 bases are TGTGCCACCAGCCGGTCTGGGCGAGATCAGCCCCAGCATTTT. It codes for CATSRSGRDQPQHF.

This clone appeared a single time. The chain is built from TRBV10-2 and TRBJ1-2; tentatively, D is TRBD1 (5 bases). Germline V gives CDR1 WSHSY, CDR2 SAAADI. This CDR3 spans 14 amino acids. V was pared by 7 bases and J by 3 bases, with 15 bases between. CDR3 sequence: CASTGTLSHYGYTF. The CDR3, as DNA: TGCGCCAGCACAGGGACTCTGAGTCACTATGGCTACACCTTC.

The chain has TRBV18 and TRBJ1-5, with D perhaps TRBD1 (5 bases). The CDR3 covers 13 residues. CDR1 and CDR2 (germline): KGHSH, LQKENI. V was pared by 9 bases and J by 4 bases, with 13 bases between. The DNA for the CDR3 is TGTGCCAGTTCGACAGTTCTTAATCAGCCCCAGCATTTT. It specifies CASSTVLNQPQHF.

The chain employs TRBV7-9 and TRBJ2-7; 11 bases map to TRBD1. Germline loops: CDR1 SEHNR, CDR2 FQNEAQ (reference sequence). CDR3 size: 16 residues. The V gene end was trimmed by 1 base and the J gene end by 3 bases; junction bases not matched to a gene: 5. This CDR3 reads CASSLGRTGGFYEQYF. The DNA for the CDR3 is TGTGCCAGCAGCTTAGGGAGGACAGGGGGCTTCTACGAGCAGTACTTC.

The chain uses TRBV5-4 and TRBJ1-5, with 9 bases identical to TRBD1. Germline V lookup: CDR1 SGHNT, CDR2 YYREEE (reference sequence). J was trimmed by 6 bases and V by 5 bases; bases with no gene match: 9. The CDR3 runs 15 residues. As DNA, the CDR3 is TGTGCCAGCAGTTCACAGGGGGCGGGCGGTCAGCCCCAGCATTTT. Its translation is CASSSQGAGGQPQHF.

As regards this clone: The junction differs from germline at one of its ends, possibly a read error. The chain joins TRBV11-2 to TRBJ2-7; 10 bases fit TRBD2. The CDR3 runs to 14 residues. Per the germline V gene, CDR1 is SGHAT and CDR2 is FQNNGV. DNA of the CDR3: TGTGCCAGCACCTTAGCGGGAGGAGCCTACGAGCAGTACTTC. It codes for CASTLAGGAYEQYF.

The CDR3 sequence is CASRDRRGQPQHF. The CDR3 DNA follows: TGTGCCAGCAGGGACAGACGGGGGCAGCCCCAGCATTTT. This chain links TRBV28 with TRBJ1-5; a possible D gene is TRBD1 (6 bases). Trimming removed 6 bases from V and 7 bases from J, with 13 bases in between. CDR3 length: 13 amino acids. Germline CDR1 is MDHEN and CDR2 is SYDVKM.

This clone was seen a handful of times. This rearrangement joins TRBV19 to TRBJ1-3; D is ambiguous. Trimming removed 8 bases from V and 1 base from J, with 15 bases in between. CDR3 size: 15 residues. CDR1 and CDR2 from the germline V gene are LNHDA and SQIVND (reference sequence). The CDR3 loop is CASAGSPPSGNTIYF. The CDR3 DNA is TGTGCCAGTGCGGGGAGTCCTCCTTCTGGAAACACCATATATTTT. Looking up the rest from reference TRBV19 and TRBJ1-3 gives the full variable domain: DGGITQSPKYLFRKEGQNVTLSCEQNLNHDAMYWYRQDPGQGLRLIYYSQIVNDFQKGDIAEGYSVSREKKESFPLTVTSAQKNPTAFYLCASAGSPPSGNTIYFGEGSWLTVV.

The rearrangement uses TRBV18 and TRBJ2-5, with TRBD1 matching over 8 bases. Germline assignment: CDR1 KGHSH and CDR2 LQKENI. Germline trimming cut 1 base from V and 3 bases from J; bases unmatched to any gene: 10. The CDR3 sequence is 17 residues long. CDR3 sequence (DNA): TGTGCCAGCTCACCACGTATTCGCGGACAGGGAAAAGAGACCCAGTACTTC. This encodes CASSPRIRGQGKETQYF.

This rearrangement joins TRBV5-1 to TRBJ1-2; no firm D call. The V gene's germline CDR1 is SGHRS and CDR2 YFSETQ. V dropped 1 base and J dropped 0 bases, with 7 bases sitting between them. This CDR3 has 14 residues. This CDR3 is CASSLSPANYGYTF. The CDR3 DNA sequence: TGCGCCAGCAGCTTGTCTCCAGCTAACTATGGCTACACCTTC.

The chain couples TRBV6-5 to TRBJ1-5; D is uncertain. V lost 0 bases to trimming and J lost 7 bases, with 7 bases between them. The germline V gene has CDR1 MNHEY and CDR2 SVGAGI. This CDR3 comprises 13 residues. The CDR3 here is CASSYSNRQPQHF. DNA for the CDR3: TGTGCCAGCAGTTACTCGAATCGACAGCCCCAGCATTTT.